This T cell receptor (beta chain) was identified during a study of blood T cell repertoires in COVID-19. Germline-derived CDR1 and CDR2 are MNHEY and SMNVEV (reference sequence). After removal of 8 bases from V and 10 bases from J, the junction contained 14 bases not matched to a gene. The CDR3 is made up of 15 amino acids. Profiled with immunoSEQ multiplex PCR; TCRdb holds only in-frame clones, not every one. The sample carries some 130,000 clones, under 80% recorded once. This clone was picked up a small number of times. Sequencing was performed on peripheral blood. The chain employs TRBV27 and TRBJ1-6; TRBD1 matches 7 bases. The sequence came from an elderly man with acute or convalescent COVID-19. The CDR3 nucleotides are TGTGCCAGCTGCCCTCGACAGGGACCGACCTCACCCCTCCACTTT. This codes for CASCPRQGPTSPLHF.